The 27 T cell receptor beta chains below come from one sample, sequenced in a study of circulating CD8 cells and anti-PD-1 response in melanoma. The QIAseq Immune Repertoire TCR panel built the libraries from around 15 ng of total RNA. TCRdb re-called the reads through MiXCR, storing one row per CDR3 protein. The sample yields 370 or so distinct CDR3 sequences, roughly 6.3% seen once. Sorting of live CD3+CD8+TCRalphabeta+ cells by PD-1 and/or TIGIT gave four subsets. This specimen consisted of CD8+ T cells from PBMCs, obtained at baseline or after one month of anti-PD-1 therapy (not recorded which). All receptors come from a human donor with melanoma.

The chain combines TRBV28 with TRBJ1-5; 7 nucleotides agree with TRBD1. Unmatched junction bases numbered 5, after V lost 3 bases and J lost 3 bases. CDR3 length: 15 amino acids. The germline CDR1 and CDR2 sequences are MDHEN and SYDVKM. CDR3 loop: CASSFGTEINQPQHF. The CDR3 nucleotides read TGTGCCAGCAGTTTCGGGACAGAAATCAATCAGCCCCAGCATTTT.

By share, this clonotype counts as medium-sized. The CDR3 region has the DNA TGTGCCACCGGACTAGGAGAAGCCTACGAGCAGTACTTC. Residues: CATGLGEAYEQYF. This chain joins TRBV4-2 and TRBJ2-7; 7 bases match TRBD2. The CDR3 totals 13 residues. Germline trimming cut 10 bases from V and 2 bases from J; bases unmatched to any gene: 8. Germline loops: CDR1 LGHNA, CDR2 YNFKEQ.

Within the sample, this clonotype is large. The V gene is TRBV4-1, the J gene TRBJ2-7; a possible D gene is TRBD1 (6 bases). This CDR3 comprises 13 residues. CDR1 is MGHRA, CDR2 YSYEKL, per germline. Between the trimmed V and J ends, which lost 3 bases and 5 bases, there was a span of 11 bases. The CDR3 nucleotides are TGCGCCAGCAGCCAGGGGGCAGAGGACGAGCAGTACTTC. It yields the protein CASSQGAEDEQYF.

By its share, this clonotype is hyperexpanded. The rearrangement uses TRBV19 and TRBJ2-2; D unresolved. The V end lost 2 bases, the J end lost 5 bases, and 12 bases lay between the germline ends. CDR3 length: 15 amino acids. From germline, CDR1 is LNHDA and CDR2 SQIVND (reference sequence). The CDR3 loop is CASSIKGVRTGELFF. CDR3 nucleotide sequence: TGTGCCAGTAGTATAAAGGGTGTTAGGACCGGGGAGCTGTTTTTT.

The chain carries TRBV5-8 and TRBJ2-2; perhaps TRBD1 as D (6 bases). This CDR3 region has 16 residues. Trimming left V 4 bases short and J 2 bases short, with 15 bases between. Germline values: CDR1 SGHTS, CDR2 YDEGEE. CDR3 DNA: TGTGCCAGCAGCCCCAGCCGGGACAAAAACACCGGGGAGCTGTTTTTT. This encodes CASSPSRDKNTGELFF.

This clonotype ranks as medium-sized. This chain joins TRBV18 and TRBJ2-7, with D perhaps assigned TRBD1 or TRBD2 (5 bases each). This CDR3 spans 15 amino acids. Germline loops: CDR1 KGHSH, CDR2 LQKENI. The V gene lost 3 bases and the J gene lost 2 bases, with 14 bases spanning the gap. This chain's CDR3 is CASSPGAGPAYEQYF. The CDR3, as DNA: TGTGCCAGCTCACCCGGGGCGGGCCCGGCCTACGAGCAGTACTTC. Looking up the rest from reference TRBV18 and TRBJ2-7 gives the full variable domain: NAGVMQNPRHLVRRRGQEARLRCSPMKGHSHVYWYRQLPEEGLKFMVYLQKENIIDESGMPKERFSAEFPKEGPSILRIQQVVRGDSAAYFCASSPGAGPAYEQYFGPGTRLTVT.

This chain links TRBV12-3 or TRBV12-4 with TRBJ1-2; perhaps TRBD1 as D (5 bases). This CDR3 spans 15 amino acids. Trimming stripped 4 bases from V and 4 bases from J, with 16 bases between. The CDR3 sequence: CASSSSGRVLYGYTF. The CDR3 DNA reads as TGTGCCAGCAGTTCCTCGGGACGGGTACTCTATGGCTACACCTTC.

The V and J genes are TRBV11-2 and TRBJ1-1; 7 positions agree with TRBD1. V shed 4 bases and J 1 base; nucleotides not matched to a gene: 6. The germline V gene has CDR1 SGHAT and CDR2 FQNNGV. The CDR3 length is 15 residues. DNA of the CDR3: TGTGCCAGCAGCTCAACAGGGGCGGGGAACACTGAAGCTTTCTTT. Translation gives CASSSTGAGNTEAFF.

Of note for this clonotype: This could be a read error, since a much larger clone is one nucleotide away. The chain carries TRBV27 and TRBJ2-1, with 8 bases lining up with TRBD2. With the DNA end fitting TRBJ2-7 better, the J assignment may be wrong. Germline lookup yields CDR1 MNHEY and CDR2 SMNVEV (reference sequence). The CDR3 has 15 residues. The CDR3: CASSRRGVVDNEQYF. CDR3 nucleotide sequence: TGTGCCAGCAGTCGGCGGGGGGTGGTGGACAATGAGCAGTACTTC.

By sample fraction, this clonotype is medium-sized (0.01 to 0.1%). CDR3 amino acids: CSVDRQTTSTGHEQFF. CDR3 coding DNA: TGCAGCGTTGACAGACAGACTACCTCAACGGGCCATGAGCAGTTCTTC. The rearrangement joins TRBV29-1 to TRBJ2-1; D may match TRBD1 or TRBD2 (5 bases each). Germline CDR1 SQVTM, CDR2 ANQGSEA. V gave up 3 bases and J gave up 8 bases, with 23 bases separating them. This CDR3 is 16 amino acids long.

This clonotype is classed as large (0.1 to 1%). The chain combines TRBV29-1 with TRBJ1-2, with D possibly matching TRBD1 (6 bases). Trimming stripped 2 bases from V and 0 bases from J, with 22 bases between. Germline CDR1 SQVTM, CDR2 ANQGSEA. The CDR3 runs to 18 residues. CDR3 protein: CSVENLVDSQFPNYGYTF. CDR3 nucleotide sequence: TGCAGCGTTGAAAACCTGGTGGACAGCCAATTCCCTAACTATGGCTACACCTTC.

By proportion, this clonotype is large (0.1 to 1%). V usage is TRBV19 and J usage is TRBJ2-1; D not resolved. This CDR3 region has 13 residues. Germline lookup yields CDR1 LNHDA and CDR2 SQIVND (reference sequence). V dropped 5 bases and J dropped 4 bases, with 9 bases sitting between them. DNA for the CDR3: TGTGCCAGTAGTTTGCGATTGTACAATGAGCAGTTCTTC. Protein product: CASSLRLYNEQFF.

By sample share, this clonotype is large. The gene calls are TRBV27 and TRBJ2-7; 8 bases line up with TRBD1. CDR1 and CDR2 from the germline V gene are MNHEY and SMNVEV (reference sequence). Trimming removed 3 bases from V and 4 bases from J; junction bases left unmatched: 17. This CDR3 comprises 18 residues. The CDR3 protein is CASSLTGAGGIKAYEQYF. Here the CDR3 DNA reads TGTGCCAGCAGTTTGACCGGTGCAGGGGGCATCAAAGCTTACGAGCAGTACTTC.

Relative to its sample, this clonotype is large. V usage is TRBV6-5 and J usage is TRBJ2-2; D possibly matches TRBD1 or TRBD2 (5 bases each). V gave up 0 bases and J gave up 3 bases, with 8 bases separating them. This CDR3 has 15 residues. Germline CDR1 MNHEY, CDR2 SVGAGI. The CDR3 loop reads CASSYSGVDTGELFF. The CDR3 nucleotides are TGTGCCAGCAGTTACTCGGGGGTCGACACCGGGGAGCTGTTTTTT.

By proportion, this clonotype is large (0.1 to 1%). The gene calls are TRBV27 and TRBJ2-2; perhaps TRBD1 as D (6 bases). Trimming shortened V by 3 bases and J by 1 base, and 9 bases separated the two germline ends. CDR1 is MNHEY, CDR2 SMNVEV, per germline (reference sequence). CDR3 length equals 15 residues. The CDR3 nucleotides are TGTGCCAGCAGTTTTTCGACAGGGAACACCGGGGAGCTGTTTTTT. This translates into CASSFSTGNTGELFF.

Relative to its sample, this clonotype is medium-sized. The J gene is TRBJ2-7, the V gene TRBV7-2; 9 bases are shared with TRBD1. V lost 5 bases to trimming and J lost 3 bases; unmatched junction nucleotides: 11. CDR1 SGHTA and CDR2 FQGNSA come from the germline V gene. The CDR3 contains 16 residues. The CDR3 DNA sequence: TGTGCCAGCAGCCTACGGACAGACAGGGGGAGCTACGAGCAGTACTTC. It codes for CASSLRTDRGSYEQYF.

The V and J genes are TRBV21-1 and TRBJ2-5. TRBV21-1 is a pseudogene. The CDR3 loop spans 14 amino acids. The CDR3 nucleotides are TGTGCCAGCAGCAAAACAAACTACCCAGAGACCCAGTACTTC. It codes for CASSKTNYPETQYF.

By share of the sample, this clonotype is large. V and J are TRBV4-2 and TRBJ2-5; 12 positions agree with TRBD2. V lost 4 bases and J lost 3; bases outside the gene matches: 3. Per the germline V gene, CDR1 is LGHNA and CDR2 is YNFKEQ. The CDR3 has 15 amino acids. Here the CDR3 DNA reads TGTGCCAGCAGCCCCCGGACTAGCGGGGAAGAGACCCAGTACTTC. Residues: CASSPRTSGEETQYF.

Relative to its sample, this clonotype is medium-sized. The rearrangement uses TRBV11-2 and TRBJ2-3, with no clear D. The V end was cut by 0 bases, the J end by 4 bases, with 17 bases between. This CDR3 comprises 17 residues. The germline V gene encodes CDR1 SGHAT and CDR2 FQNNGV. CDR3 in DNA: TGTGCCAGCAGCTTAGATCTGTTCCGGGCAGTTTCAGATACGCAGTATTTT. Its translation: CASSLDLFRAVSDTQYF. The entire variable domain, with the rest obtained from reference TRBV11-2 and TRBJ2-3, is as follows: EAGVAQSPRYKIIEKRQSVAFWCNPISGHATLYWYQQILGQGPKLLIQFQNNGVVDDSQLPKDRFSAERLKGVDSTLKIQPAKLEDSAVYLCASSLDLFRAVSDTQYFGPGTRLTVL.

This clonotype qualifies as medium-sized. This sequence joins TRBV4-3 and TRBJ1-5; 7 positions match TRBD1. The CDR3 runs to 16 residues. Germline CDR1 and CDR2: LGHNA and YSLEER. Losses at the gene ends were 0 bases for V and 4 bases for J; bases not matched to a gene: 6. The CDR3 region is CASSQDRAGGNQPQHF. The CDR3, as DNA: TGCGCCAGCAGCCAAGATCGGGCAGGGGGAAATCAGCCCCAGCATTTT.

This clonotype is labeled large. V is TRBV14 and J is TRBJ2-1, with a weak D call TRBD2 (5 bases). The CDR3 runs to 15 residues. V lost 3 bases and J 2 bases, leaving 11 bases between the germline ends. The germline V gene encodes CDR1 SGHDN and CDR2 FVKESK. Here the CDR3 DNA reads TGTGCCAGCAGCCACGGACTTCGAGCCTACAATGAGCAGTTCTTC. Its translation: CASSHGLRAYNEQFF.

By frequency in the sample, this clonotype is large. CDR3 region: CASSQGHGTSSSYEQYF. The DNA of the CDR3 is TGCGCCAGCAGCCAAGGACACGGGACTTCGAGCTCCTACGAGCAGTACTTC. The rearrangement links TRBV4-3 to TRBJ2-7; D is perhaps TRBD2 (6 bases). CDR1 LGHNA and CDR2 YSLEER come from the germline V gene. This CDR3 contains 17 residues. V was trimmed by 1 base and J by 0 bases, leaving 16 bases between them.

This rearrangement joins TRBV5-4 to TRBJ2-3; TRBD2 matches 7 bases. The V gene end was trimmed by 2 bases and the J gene end by 6 bases; junction bases not matched to a gene: 9. This CDR3 is 15 amino acids long. Germline CDR1 SGHNT, CDR2 YYREEE (reference sequence). In nucleotides, the CDR3 is TGTGCCAGCAGCTTCGGCGGGGGAGCCCAGGATACGCAGTATTTT. Amino acids: CASSFGGGAQDTQYF.

The chain links TRBV28 to TRBJ1-5, with a possible D match to TRBD1 (6 bases). The V end was cut by 9 bases, the J end by 0 bases, with 18 bases between. The germline CDR1 and CDR2 sequences are MDHEN and SYDVKM. There are 16 residues in the CDR3. The CDR3 DNA follows: TGTGCCAGTAGAACAGGGACATTCTATAGCAATCAGCCCCAGCATTTT. It translates to CASRTGTFYSNQPQHF.

By share, this clonotype counts as medium-sized. The rearrangement uses TRBV5-5 and TRBJ2-7; D is unclear. The CDR3 covers 16 residues. CDR1 is SGHKS, CDR2 YYEKEE, per germline (reference sequence). V gave up 6 bases and J gave up 0 bases, with 19 bases separating them. The DNA for the CDR3 is TGTGCCAGCATGCTCGAGTTTCGGCCGAGCTCCTACGAGCAGTACTTC. The encoded protein is CASMLEFRPSSYEQYF.

In this sample, this clonotype turned up once. It may be a read error: a sequence one base away is much more abundant. Because it lacks the conserved phenylalanine or tryptophan at the end, this CDR3 is likely a read error. The rearrangement joins TRBV7-8 to TRBJ2-4; 7 bases are shared with TRBD2. This CDR3 is 16 amino acids long. The ends lost 1 base at V and 3 bases at J; junction bases unmatched: 6. Germline CDR1 reads SGHVS; CDR2 reads FQNEAQ. The DNA for the CDR3 is TGTGCCAGCAGCTTAGGGGAGGGACTCAACAAAAACATTCAGTACCTC. Its protein is CASSLGEGLNKNIQYL.

This clonotype is judged medium-sized (0.01 to 0.1%). This chain connects TRBV15 to TRBJ2-2, with D perhaps TRBD2 (5 bases). The germline gives CDR1 LNHNV, CDR2 YYDKDF (reference sequence). The CDR3 extends over 15 amino acids. V gave up 6 bases and J gave up 7 bases, with 18 bases separating them. Here the CDR3 DNA reads TGTGCCACCAGTTACGGACTGGATTTGAGCGGGGAGCTGTTTTTT. This gives the protein CATSYGLDLSGELFF.